This section outlines one TCR beta chain sequence together with its context. Antigen unknown. This entry belongs to a study of cytomegalovirus exposure and HLA in healthy donors. Study background: Of the donors genotyped, several hundred in all, about 80% fell in the Caucasian-associated ancestry cluster.

This CDR3 comprises 19 residues. Germline CDR1 and CDR2: SNHLY and FYNNEI. Trimming removed 3 bases from V and 7 bases from J, with 30 bases in between. The study ran its PCR with 60 Vbeta and 13 Jbeta primers. Profiled with immunoSEQ multiplex PCR; TCRdb holds only in-frame clones, not every one. The table records approximately 170,000 clones, 85% of them present only once. Study findings and constraints: Reports indicate that TCR beta sequences accurately predicted the HLA-A and HLA-B alleles of most subjects.

Sequencing used PBMCs. The receptor comes from a boy between 2 and 10 years old in good health and CMV-seronegative. The chain links TRBV2 to TRBJ1-2, with D possibly matching TRBD1 (6 bases). The DNA for the CDR3 is TGTGCCAGCAGTGAGGGAGCAGGGGTCGCCAATATTTTTTTTACTGGCTACACCTTC. Amino acid sequence: CASSEGAGVANIFFTGYTF. Based on the CDR3 plus reference TRBV2 and TRBJ1-2, the full variable domain is EPEVTQTPSHQVTQMGQEVILRCVPISNHLYFYWYRQILGQKVEFLVSFYNNEISEKSEIFDDQFSVERPDGSNFTLKIRSTKLEDSAMYFCASSEGAGVANIFFTGYTFGSGTRLTVV.